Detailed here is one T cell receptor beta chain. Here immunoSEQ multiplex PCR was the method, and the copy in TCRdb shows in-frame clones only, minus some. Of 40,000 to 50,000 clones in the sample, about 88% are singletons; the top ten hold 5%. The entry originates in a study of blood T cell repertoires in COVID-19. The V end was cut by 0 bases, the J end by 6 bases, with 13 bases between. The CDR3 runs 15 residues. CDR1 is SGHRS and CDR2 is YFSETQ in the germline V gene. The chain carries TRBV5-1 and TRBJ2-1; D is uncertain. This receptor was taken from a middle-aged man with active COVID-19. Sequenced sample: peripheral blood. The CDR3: CASSLGTLGFNEQFF. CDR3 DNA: TGCGCCAGCAGCTTGGGAACCCTAGGTTTCAATGAGCAGTTCTTC. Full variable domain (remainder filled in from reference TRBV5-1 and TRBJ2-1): KAGVTQTPRYLIKTRGQQVTLSCSPISGHRSVSWYQQTPGQGLQFLFEYFSETQRNKGNFPGRFSGRQFSNSRSEMNVSTLELGDSALYLCASSLGTLGFNEQFFGPGTRLTVL.